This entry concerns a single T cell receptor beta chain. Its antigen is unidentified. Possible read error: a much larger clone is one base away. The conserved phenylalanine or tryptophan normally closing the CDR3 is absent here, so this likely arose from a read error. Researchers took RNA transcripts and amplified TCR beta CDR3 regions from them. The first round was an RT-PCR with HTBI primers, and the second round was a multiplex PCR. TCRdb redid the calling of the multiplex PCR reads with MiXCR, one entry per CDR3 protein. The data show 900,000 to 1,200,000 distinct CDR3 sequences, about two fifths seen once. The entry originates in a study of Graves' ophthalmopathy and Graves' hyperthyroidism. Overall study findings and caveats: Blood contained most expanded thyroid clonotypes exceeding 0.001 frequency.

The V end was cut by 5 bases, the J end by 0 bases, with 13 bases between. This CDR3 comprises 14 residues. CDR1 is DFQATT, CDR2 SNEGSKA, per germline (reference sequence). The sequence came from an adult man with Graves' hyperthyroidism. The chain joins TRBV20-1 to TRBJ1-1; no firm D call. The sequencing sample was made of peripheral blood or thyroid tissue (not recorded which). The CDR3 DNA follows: TGCAGTGCTCATTTGACATTACTGAACACTGAAGCTTTCTCT. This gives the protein CSAHLTLLNTEAFS.